The 8 T cell receptor beta chains presented below share a single source sample, sequenced in a study of T cell responses to AZD1222 COVID-19 vaccine. Sequencing was performed with immunoSEQ multiplex PCR; in TCRdb, only in-frame clones are kept and a portion is missing. The sample comprises about 92,000 clones, around nine tenths of which are singletons, and about 9.4% rests with the top ten. Sequences were derived from peripheral blood, sampled on day 0 of MenACWY control vaccination. These receptors were collected from an adult in good health.

The V and J genes are TRBV18 and TRBJ1-6; maybe TRBD1 (5 bases). The V gene lost 6 bases and the J gene lost 8 bases, with 14 bases spanning the gap. The CDR3 has 14 amino acids. Germline-derived CDR1 and CDR2 are KGHSH and LQKENI. In DNA form, the CDR3 reads TGTGCCAGCTCGGCAGACAGTACGGATTCACCCCTCCACTTT. As protein: CASSADSTDSPLHF.

The V call is TRBV13, the J call TRBJ1-3; tentatively, D is TRBD1 (5 bases). CDR3 size: 18 residues. Germline CDR1 reads PRHDT; CDR2 reads FYEKMQ (reference sequence). With 3 bases removed from V and 0 bases from J, the gap between germline ends came to 18 bases. As DNA, the CDR3 is TGTGCCAGCAGCTTTAGGTCTCCGGGACTTAACTCTGGAAACACCATATATTTT. The encoded protein is CASSFRSPGLNSGNTIYF.

This clone was seen a single time. The rearrangement joins TRBV25-1 to TRBJ1-6, with TRBD1 matching over 8 bases. CDR3 length: 15 amino acids. V lost 10 bases to trimming and J lost 5 bases; unmatched junction nucleotides: 10. CDR1 is MGHDK, CDR2 SYGVNS, per germline. DNA of the CDR3: TGTGCCACCCAGGACAGGGTACTCAATAATTCACCCCTCCACTTT. Encoded protein: CATQDRVLNNSPLHF.

The chain joins TRBV6-2 or TRBV6-3 to TRBJ1-2, with a possible D match to TRBD1 (5 bases). V lost 5 bases and J 4 bases, leaving 11 bases between the germline ends. Germline CDR1 is MNHEY and CDR2 is SVGEGT. The CDR3 consists of 13 residues. The CDR3 spells CASSRGRIYGYTF. In nucleotides, the CDR3 is TGTGCCAGCAGTCGGGGACGGATCTATGGCTACACCTTC.

The chain couples TRBV11-3 to TRBJ2-1; D not certain. There are 13 residues in the CDR3. The V end lost 0 bases, the J end lost 9 bases, and 9 bases lay between the germline ends. Germline V gene data show CDR1 as SGHNT and CDR2 as YENEEA. CDR3 protein: CASSLEGLTEQFF. DNA of the CDR3: TGTGCCAGCAGCTTAGAAGGTCTAACTGAGCAGTTCTTC.

V gene TRBV27 combines with J gene TRBJ1-1, with 8 bases fitting TRBD1. Looked up from germline, CDR1 is MNHEY and CDR2 is SMNVEV (reference sequence). V was pared by 1 base and J by 0 bases, with 7 bases of the junction left unmatched. The CDR3 spans 17 residues. CDR3 nucleotides: TGTGCCAGCAGTTTATTACGGGCAGGGGGCTTGAACACTGAAGCTTTCTTT. This sequence encodes CASSLLRAGGLNTEAFF.

J is TRBJ1-1 and V is TRBV19; 10 bases line up with TRBD1. The CDR3 loop spans 16 amino acids. The V and J ends lost 6 bases and 3 bases, in that order; junction bases with no gene match: 10. Germline CDR1 LNHDA, CDR2 SQIVND (reference sequence). The CDR3 spells CASRWDRGMGDTEAFF. CDR3 sequence (DNA): TGTGCCAGTAGATGGGACAGGGGAATGGGAGACACTGAAGCTTTCTTT.

The chain joins TRBV7-9 to TRBJ1-2; D might be TRBD1 (5 bases). Germline CDR1 and CDR2: SEHNR and FQNEAQ (reference sequence). V lost 5 bases, J lost 2 bases, and 15 bases lay in between. This CDR3 comprises 15 residues. The CDR3 nucleotides are TGTGCCAGCAGCACCTCTGTGGGGACGAACTATGGCTACACCTTC. This gives the protein CASSTSVGTNYGYTF. The full variable domain, in which reference TRBV7-9 and TRBJ1-2 provide the parts outside the CDR3, is DTGVSQNPRHKITKRGQNVTFRCDPISEHNRLYWYRQTLGQGPEFLTYFQNEAQLEKSRLLSDRFSAERPKGSFSTLEIQRTEQGDSAMYLCASSTSVGTNYGYTFGSGTRLTVV.